Sequencing of this T cell receptor beta chain was carried out in a study of T cells in Graves' hyperthyroidism and ophthalmopathy. Amplification of TCR beta CDR3 regions used RNA as the template. An initial round of RT-PCR targeting the TCR CDR3 relied on the HTBI primer set. TCRdb used MiXCR to reprocess the multiplex PCR reads, holding one entry per CDR3 protein. The profile shows approximately 330,000 distinct CDR3 sequences, around 20% of them singletons. This clonotype was recorded a few times. Relative to the germline gene, one junction end is altered; a read error may explain this. The germline V gene has CDR1 LGHDT and CDR2 YNNKEL (reference sequence). The CDR3 runs to 18 residues.

The V gene is TRBV3-1, the J gene TRBJ2-6, with 12 bases lining up with TRBD2. This clonotype was obtained from a woman in her forties or fifties with Graves' hyperthyroidism. Sequencing was carried out using blood. CDR3 region: CAGSPLAGGNAGANVLTF. In DNA form, the CDR3 reads TGTGCCGGCAGCCCACTAGCGGGGGGAAACGCTGGGGCCAACGTCCTGACTTTC.